The rows below give T cell receptor beta chains drawn from one sample of a study of Graves' ophthalmopathy and Graves' hyperthyroidism. MiXCR, run by TCRdb on the multiplex PCR reads, gives a single entry per CDR3 protein. This sample carries 240,000 or so distinct CDR3 sequences, around 42% of them seen once, and the ten largest clones take about 45%. What was sequenced was peripheral blood. The receptors stem from an adult man with Graves' ophthalmopathy. CDR3s include the opening cysteine and the closing phenylalanine or tryptophan. A D gene is named only where the DNA matches it firmly. Expanded clones are given a class, and other clones once, few, many or no size at all.

V gene: TRBV20-1; D gene: TRBD2; J gene: TRBJ2-7; clone size: once; CDR3 DNA: TGCAGTGCCCCGGGACTAGCGGGGGGGCGGTGGGAGCAGTACTTC; CDR3 protein: CSAPGLAGGRWEQYF
V gene: TRBV20-1; D gene: NA; J gene: TRBJ1-5; clone size: few; CDR3 DNA: TGCAGTGCTCCCTGGGGGGGGGAGTTCAATCAGCCCCAGCATTTT; CDR3 protein: CSAPWGGEFNQPQHF
V gene: TRBV6-1; D gene: NA; J gene: TRBJ2-5; clone size: many; CDR3 DNA: TGTGCCAGCAGTAACGGGGGTGGGGAGACCCAGTACTTC; CDR3 protein: CASSNGGGETQYF
V gene: TRBV5-8; D gene: TRBD1; J gene: TRBJ1-1; clone size: NA; CDR3 DNA: TGTGCCAGCAGACGACAGGGGGGAAGCACTGAAGCTTTCTTT; CDR3 protein: CASRRQGGSTEAFF
V gene: TRBV19; D gene: NA; J gene: TRBJ2-5; clone size: NA; CDR3 DNA: TGTGCCAGTGCAAGATCACTCCAAGAGACCCAGTACTTC; CDR3 protein: CASARSLQETQYF
V gene: TRBV7-9; D gene: TRBD1; J gene: TRBJ1-2; clone size: NA; CDR3 DNA: TGTGCCAGCAGCTTAGGCAGGGGGCAACTCTATGGCTACACCTTC; CDR3 protein: CASSLGRGQLYGYTF
V gene: TRBV12-5; D gene: NA; J gene: TRBJ1-1; clone size: NA; CDR3 DNA: TGTGCTAGTGGCCCGACCGGGAAGGAAGCTTTCTTT; CDR3 protein: CASGPTGKEAFF
V gene: TRBV2; D gene: TRBD1; J gene: TRBJ1-5; clone size: once; CDR3 DNA: TGTGCCGCCGGGACAGGGTCCAGCAAGCCCCAGCATTTT; CDR3 protein: CAAGTGSSKPQHF
V gene: TRBV10-3; D gene: TRBD2; J gene: TRBJ2-6; clone size: NA; CDR3 DNA: TGTGCCATCAGTGAGTCTCGGCTAGCGGGAGGAGTGGCTGGGGCCAACGTCCTGACTTTC; CDR3 protein: CAISESRLAGGVAGANVLTF
V gene: TRBV7-6; D gene: NA; J gene: TRBJ2-3; clone size: NA; CDR3 DNA: TGTGCCAGCAGCCCCCGGCCGGATGACACAGATACGCAGTATTTT; CDR3 protein: CASSPRPDDTDTQYF
V gene: TRBV29-1; D gene: NA; J gene: TRBJ1-2; clone size: NA; CDR3 DNA: TGCAGCGACTTCGGACCCTATGGCTACACCTTC; CDR3 protein: CSDFGPYGYTF
V gene: TRBV24-1; D gene: TRBD1; J gene: TRBJ2-6; clone size: few; CDR3 DNA: TGTGCCACCAGTGACCCGACACAGGGGACAGGGGCCAACGTCCTGACTTTC; CDR3 protein: CATSDPTQGTGANVLTF
V gene: TRBV19; D gene: NA; J gene: TRBJ2-7; clone size: NA; CDR3 DNA: TGTGCCAGTAGTACACAGGGCGACTACGAGCAGTACTTC; CDR3 protein: CASSTQGDYEQYF
V gene: TRBV7-2; D gene: NA; J gene: TRBJ1-1; clone size: few; CDR3 DNA: TGTGCCAGCAGCTTATATTATTTGCGGGTTGGGGCTGAAGCTTTCTTT; CDR3 protein: CASSLYYLRVGAEAFF
V gene: TRBV7-3; D gene: NA; J gene: TRBJ1-6; clone size: NA; CDR3 DNA: TGTGCCAGCAGCTCAGACGATCAGTTTTATTCACCCCTCCACTTT; CDR3 protein: CASSSDDQFYSPLHF
V gene: TRBV2; D gene: NA; J gene: TRBJ1-4; clone size: few; CDR3 DNA: TGTGCCAGCAGTGGGAGACCAACTAATGAAAAACTGTTTTTT; CDR3 protein: CASSGRPTNEKLFF
V gene: TRBV20-1; D gene: NA; J gene: TRBJ2-7; clone size: once; CDR3 DNA: TGCAGTGCTAGAAGAAGGGGAGGTCAGGTCTACGAGCAGTACTTC; CDR3 protein: CSARRRGGQVYEQYF
V gene: TRBV4-1; D gene: NA; J gene: TRBJ1-5; clone size: many; CDR3 DNA: TGCGCCAGCAGCCAAGATCCCTTCAGGCCAGAAAGTCAGCCCCAGCATTTT; CDR3 protein: CASSQDPFRPESQPQHF
V gene: TRBV5-6; D gene: TRBD2; J gene: TRBJ2-2; clone size: NA; CDR3 DNA: TGTGCCAGCAGCTTCGGGACTACCACCGGGGAGCTGTTTTTT; CDR3 protein: CASSFGTTTGELFF
V gene: TRBV7-8; D gene: TRBD2; J gene: TRBJ2-2; clone size: NA; CDR3 DNA: TGTGCCAGCAGCTTAAGGACTAGCGGGGGGGCCGGGGAGCTGTTTTTT; CDR3 protein: CASSLRTSGGAGELFF
V gene: TRBV29-1; D gene: NA; J gene: TRBJ2-5; clone size: NA; CDR3 DNA: TGCAGCGTTGAAGACCCCTCACGGGGGAACCAAGAGACCCAGTACTTC; CDR3 protein: CSVEDPSRGNQETQYF
V gene: TRBV29-1; D gene: NA; J gene: TRBJ1-4; clone size: few; CDR3 DNA: TGCAGCGTTTCCCAGGGTGCAACTAATGAAAAACTGTTTTTT; CDR3 protein: CSVSQGATNEKLFF
V gene: TRBV2; D gene: NA; J gene: TRBJ1-1; clone size: many; CDR3 DNA: TGTGCCAGCAGGCCGCAGGGGAACACTGAAGCTTTCTTT; CDR3 protein: CASRPQGNTEAFF
V gene: TRBV5-1; D gene: NA; J gene: TRBJ1-5; clone size: NA; CDR3 DNA: TGCGCCAGCAAAGTCCCCCATGAATTATCCTATCGGCCCCAGCATTTT; CDR3 protein: CASKVPHELSYRPQHF
V gene: TRBV29-1; D gene: NA; J gene: TRBJ2-5; clone size: once; CDR3 DNA: TGCAGCGTTGAAGGATACGGTACAGAGACCCAGTGCTTC; CDR3 protein: CSVEGYGTETQCF
V gene: TRBV19; D gene: NA; J gene: TRBJ2-2; clone size: NA; CDR3 DNA: TGTGCCAGTAGTAAGGGACAACTAACCGGGGAGCTGTTTTTT; CDR3 protein: CASSKGQLTGELFF
V gene: TRBV5-1; D gene: NA; J gene: TRBJ2-7; clone size: NA; CDR3 DNA: TGCGCCAGCAGCTTGGGACTAGTCATGGGGGAGCAGTACTTC; CDR3 protein: CASSLGLVMGEQYF
V gene: TRBV6-5; D gene: NA; J gene: TRBJ2-7; clone size: many; CDR3 DNA: TGTGCCAGCAGTTACTCGATCGACTCCTACGAGCAGTACTTC; CDR3 protein: CASSYSIDSYEQYF
V gene: TRBV25-1; D gene: NA; J gene: TRBJ2-5; clone size: NA; CDR3 DNA: TGTGCCAGCAGTGAAGGTTCCGCCTACGATGGGGAGACCCAGTACTTC; CDR3 protein: CASSEGSAYDGETQYF
V gene: TRBV19; D gene: TRBD2; J gene: TRBJ2-1; clone size: NA; CDR3 DNA: TGTGCCAGTAGTATGGGAGGGGGACTAGCGGGAGAATACAGTGAGCAGTTCTTC; CDR3 protein: CASSMGGGLAGEYSEQFF
V gene: TRBV20-1; D gene: NA; J gene: TRBJ2-6; clone size: few; CDR3 DNA: TGCAGTGCTAGAGACGGCTCTGGGGCCAACGTCCTGACTTTC; CDR3 protein: CSARDGSGANVLTF
V gene: TRBV20-1; D gene: TRBD2; J gene: TRBJ2-5; clone size: NA; CDR3 DNA: TGCAGTGCTGGAGGACCTAGCGGGAGACCCCAAGAGACCCAGTACTTC; CDR3 protein: CSAGGPSGRPQETQYF
V gene: TRBV19; D gene: NA; J gene: TRBJ1-1; clone size: few; CDR3 DNA: TGTGCCAGTAGTCCATTTGCAAACACTGAAGCTTTCTTT; CDR3 protein: CASSPFANTEAFF
V gene: TRBV2; D gene: NA; J gene: TRBJ1-2; clone size: many; CDR3 DNA: TGTGCCAGCAGTGAATCAGGGGAAGACTATTCTGGCTACACCTTC; CDR3 protein: CASSESGEDYSGYTF
V gene: TRBV10-2; D gene: NA; J gene: TRBJ1-1; clone size: NA; CDR3 DNA: TGTGCCAGCAGACATATAGGGGTACACACTGAAGCTTTCTTT; CDR3 protein: CASRHIGVHTEAFF
V gene: TRBV6-5; D gene: NA; J gene: TRBJ1-1; clone size: few; CDR3 DNA: TGTGCCAGCACGGGGGCGCAGACCACTGAAGCTTTCTTT; CDR3 protein: CASTGAQTTEAFF
V gene: TRBV7-6; D gene: NA; J gene: TRBJ1-5; clone size: NA; CDR3 DNA: TGTGCCAGCAGCCCGACAGGTAGCAGTAGCAATCAGCCCCAGCATTTT; CDR3 protein: CASSPTGSSSNQPQHF
V gene: TRBV29-1; D gene: NA; J gene: TRBJ1-2; clone size: few; CDR3 DNA: TGCAGCGCCGCAAGGGGCACCCGGGACTATGGCTACACCTTC; CDR3 protein: CSAARGTRDYGYTF
V gene: TRBV7-9; D gene: TRBD1; J gene: TRBJ1-2; clone size: NA; CDR3 DNA: TGTGCCAGCAGCAGAGATAAGGGAACAGGGGGTGGCTACACCTTC; CDR3 protein: CASSRDKGTGGGYTF
V gene: TRBV28; D gene: TRBD2; J gene: TRBJ2-7; clone size: NA; CDR3 DNA: TGTGCCAGCACTCCCGTCGAGGCGGGAGGTATAAACGAGCAGTACTTC; CDR3 protein: CASTPVEAGGINEQYF
V gene: TRBV27; D gene: NA; J gene: TRBJ1-5; clone size: few; CDR3 DNA: TGTGCCAGCAGTTTAGGTAGGGATAGCAATCAGCCCCAGCATTTT; CDR3 protein: CASSLGRDSNQPQHF
V gene: TRBV10-3; D gene: TRBD1; J gene: TRBJ1-2; clone size: NA; CDR3 DNA: TGTGCCATCAGTGAAGCGCTATGGACAGGGAATGGCTACACCTTC; CDR3 protein: CAISEALWTGNGYTF
V gene: TRBV5-1; D gene: NA; J gene: TRBJ1-1; clone size: few; CDR3 DNA: TGCGCCAGTCGAACAGGGACGCCTGAAGCTTTCTTT; CDR3 protein: CASRTGTPEAFF
V gene: TRBV12-3/TRBV12-4; D gene: TRBD1; J gene: TRBJ1-1; clone size: NA; CDR3 DNA: TGTGCCAGCCGGGACAGGGAGGGAGCTTTCTTT; CDR3 protein: CASRDREGAFF
V gene: TRBV7-9; D gene: NA; J gene: TRBJ1-1; clone size: few; CDR3 DNA: TGTGCCAGCACCGCCATGGGCACTGAAGCTTTCTTT; CDR3 protein: CASTAMGTEAFF